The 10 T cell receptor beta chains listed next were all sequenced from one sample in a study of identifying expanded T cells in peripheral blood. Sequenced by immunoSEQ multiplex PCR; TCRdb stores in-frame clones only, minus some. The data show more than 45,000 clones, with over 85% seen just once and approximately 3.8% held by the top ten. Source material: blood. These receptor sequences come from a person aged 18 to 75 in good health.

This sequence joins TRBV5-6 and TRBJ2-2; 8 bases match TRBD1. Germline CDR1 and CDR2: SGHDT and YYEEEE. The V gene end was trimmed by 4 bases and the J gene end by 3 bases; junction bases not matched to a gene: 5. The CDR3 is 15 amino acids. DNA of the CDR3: TGTGCCAGCAGCCCGGACAGGGTAGACACCGGGGAGCTGTTTTTT. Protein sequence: CASSPDRVDTGELFF.

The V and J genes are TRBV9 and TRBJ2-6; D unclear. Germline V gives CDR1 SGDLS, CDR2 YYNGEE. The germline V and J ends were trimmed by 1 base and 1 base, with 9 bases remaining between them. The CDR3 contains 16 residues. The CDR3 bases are TGTGCCAGCAGCGTACCCATGGGTTCTGGGGCCAACGTCCTGACTTTC. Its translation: CASSVPMGSGANVLTF.

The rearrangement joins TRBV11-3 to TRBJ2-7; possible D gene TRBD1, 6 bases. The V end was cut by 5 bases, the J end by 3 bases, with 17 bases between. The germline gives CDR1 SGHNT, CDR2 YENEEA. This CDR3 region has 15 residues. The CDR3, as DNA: TGTGCCAGCAGCCGAGAGAACAGGGAAAGCTACGAGCAGTACTTC. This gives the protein CASSRENRESYEQYF.

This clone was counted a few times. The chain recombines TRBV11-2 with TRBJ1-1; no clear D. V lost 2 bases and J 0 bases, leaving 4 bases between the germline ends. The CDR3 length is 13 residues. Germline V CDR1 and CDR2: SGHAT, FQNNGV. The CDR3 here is CASSLSLNTEAFF. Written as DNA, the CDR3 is TGTGCCAGCAGCTTATCCTTGAACACTGAAGCTTTCTTT.

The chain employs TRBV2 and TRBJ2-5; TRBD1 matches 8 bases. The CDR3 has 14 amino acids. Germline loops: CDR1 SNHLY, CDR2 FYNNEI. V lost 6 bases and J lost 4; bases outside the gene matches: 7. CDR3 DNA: TGTGCCAGCAGGGACCCGGACAGGGCAGAGACCCAGTACTTC. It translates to CASRDPDRAETQYF.

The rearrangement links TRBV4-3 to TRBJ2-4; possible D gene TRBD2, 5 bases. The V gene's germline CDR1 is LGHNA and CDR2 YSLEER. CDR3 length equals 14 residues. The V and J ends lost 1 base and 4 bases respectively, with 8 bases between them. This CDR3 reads CASSQGGQKNIQYF. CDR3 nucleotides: TGCGCCAGCAGCCAAGGAGGGCAGAAAAACATTCAGTACTTC.

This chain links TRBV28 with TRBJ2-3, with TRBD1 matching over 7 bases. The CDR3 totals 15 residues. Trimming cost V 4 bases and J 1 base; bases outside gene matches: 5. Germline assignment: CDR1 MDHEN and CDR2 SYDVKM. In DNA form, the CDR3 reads TGTGCCAGCAGTTCCTATACAGGGGGCACAGATACGCAGTATTTT. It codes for CASSSYTGGTDTQYF.

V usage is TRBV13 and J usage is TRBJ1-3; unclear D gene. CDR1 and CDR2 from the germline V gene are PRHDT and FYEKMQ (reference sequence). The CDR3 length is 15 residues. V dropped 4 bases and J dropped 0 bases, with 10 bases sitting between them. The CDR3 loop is CASSSGLYSGNTIYF. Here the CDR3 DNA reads TGTGCCAGCAGCTCAGGACTGTACTCTGGAAACACCATATATTTT. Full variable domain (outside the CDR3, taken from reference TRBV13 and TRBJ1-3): AAGVIQSPRHLIKEKRETATLKCYPIPRHDTVYWYQQGPGQDPQFLISFYEKMQSDKGSIPDRFSAQQFSDYHSELNMSSLELGDSALYFCASSSGLYSGNTIYFGEGSWLTVV.

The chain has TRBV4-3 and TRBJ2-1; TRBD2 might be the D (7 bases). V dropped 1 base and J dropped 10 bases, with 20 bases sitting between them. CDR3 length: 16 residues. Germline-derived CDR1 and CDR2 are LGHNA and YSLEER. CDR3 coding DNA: TGCGCCAGCAGCCAAGCCCACGGGGGGCCGCTAGTCGAGCAGTTCTTC. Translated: CASSQAHGGPLVEQFF.

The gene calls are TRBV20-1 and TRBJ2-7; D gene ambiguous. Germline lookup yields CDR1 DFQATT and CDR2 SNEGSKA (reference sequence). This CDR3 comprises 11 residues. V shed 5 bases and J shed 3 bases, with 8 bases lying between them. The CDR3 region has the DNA TGCAGTGCTCTAGACGGCTACGAGCAGTACTTC. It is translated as CSALDGYEQYF.